One sample yielded the 11 T cell receptor beta chains listed below, sequenced in a study of cytomegalovirus exposure and HLA in healthy donors. The PCR made use of 60 Vbeta and 13 Jbeta primers. Some clones are missing from TCRdb's copy, which holds only in-frame ones; the method was immunoSEQ multiplex PCR. The sample has some 75,000 clones; the top ten hold less than 6%. Input material: PBMCs. These receptors all stem from a man between 40 and 49 years old in good health and CMV-seronegative.

V and J are TRBV7-9 and TRBJ1-4; no firm D call. V dropped 3 bases and J dropped 8 bases, with 4 bases sitting between them. The V gene's germline CDR1 is SEHNR and CDR2 FQNEAQ (reference sequence). The CDR3 has 11 residues. CDR3 sequence: CASSLREKLFF. Written as DNA, the CDR3 is TGTGCCAGCAGCTTGCGGGAAAAACTGTTTTTT.

The chain employs TRBV2 and TRBJ1-1; the D gene is possibly TRBD1 (6 bases). V lost 8 bases and J lost 7, with 17 bases in between. The CDR3 is 13 amino acids. Germline V gene sequence: CDR1 SNHLY, CDR2 FYNNEI. The CDR3 sequence is CASGVAGEDEAFF. As DNA, the CDR3 is TGTGCCAGCGGGGTCGCAGGGGAAGATGAAGCTTTCTTT.

The genes are TRBV15 and TRBJ2-1, with D tentatively TRBD2 (5 bases). With 5 bases removed from V and 6 bases from J, the gap between germline ends came to 14 bases. This CDR3 spans 14 amino acids. Germline CDR1 is LNHNV and CDR2 is YYDKDF (reference sequence). The CDR3 here is CATSWARGSNEQFF. The CDR3 DNA is TGTGCCACCAGCTGGGCGAGAGGGAGCAATGAGCAGTTCTTC.

This chain connects TRBV19 to TRBJ1-4, with a possible D match to TRBD1 (5 bases). The length of the CDR3 is 15 residues. From germline, CDR1 is LNHDA and CDR2 SQIVND (reference sequence). Trimming took 7 bases from V and 4 from J, leaving 16 bases between them. CDR3 nucleotide sequence: TGTGCCAGTACCGGGGGTGCGGGCGGTAATGAAAAACTGTTTTTT. Translating it yields CASTGGAGGNEKLFF.

The rearrangement uses TRBV4-3 and TRBJ2-1; 9 bases map to TRBD2. The CDR3 is 19 amino acids. The V and J ends lost 0 bases and 5 bases, in that order; junction bases with no gene match: 14. Germline CDR1 LGHNA, CDR2 YSLEER. The CDR3 DNA is TGCGCCAGCAGCCAAGATTGGGGGCTAGCGGGATCGCTCGACAATGAGCAGTTCTTC. It specifies CASSQDWGLAGSLDNEQFF.

V and J are TRBV29-1 and TRBJ1-1; D possibly corresponds to TRBD1 (5 bases). The germline V gene encodes CDR1 SQVTM and CDR2 ANQGSEA. The CDR3 has 12 residues. The V gene lost 3 bases and the J gene lost 1 base, with 6 bases spanning the gap. CDR3 sequence (DNA): TGCAGCGTTGATCAGGGGAACACTGAAGCTTTCTTT. Amino acid sequence: CSVDQGNTEAFF.

This sequence joins TRBV5-1 and TRBJ1-3, with a possible D match to TRBD1 (6 bases). The CDR3 runs 13 residues. Trimming took off 1 base at V and 4 bases at J, with 6 bases between the two ends. Germline CDR1 SGHRS, CDR2 YFSETQ. Here the CDR3 DNA reads TGCGCCAGCAGCTTGACAGGGGGAAACACCATATATTTT. Residues: CASSLTGGNTIYF.

V and J are TRBV6-5 and TRBJ2-7; 8 positions match TRBD1. Germline values: CDR1 MNHEY, CDR2 SVGAGI. Trimming removed 2 bases from V and 4 bases from J; junction bases left unmatched: 4. This CDR3 spans 14 amino acids. The CDR3 loop is CASSYSDRGYEQYF. CDR3 DNA: TGTGCCAGCAGTTACAGCGACAGGGGATACGAGCAGTACTTC.

This chain connects TRBV29-1 to TRBJ1-4; the D gene is possibly TRBD1 (5 bases). Germline loops: CDR1 SQVTM, CDR2 ANQGSEA. With 4 bases removed from V and 7 bases from J, the gap between germline ends came to 13 bases. The CDR3 loop spans 13 amino acids. CDR3 sequence (DNA): TGCAGCGTTGGGGGGGTTTCCCGTGAAAAACTGTTTTTT. This codes for CSVGGVSREKLFF.

The V gene is TRBV4-3, the J gene TRBJ2-7; 7 bases agree with TRBD2. Germline-derived CDR1 and CDR2 are LGHNA and YSLEER. V shed 4 bases, J shed 7 bases, and the junction held 7 bases outside the gene matches. The CDR3 loop spans 13 amino acids. The chain's CDR3 is CASSLASGLEQYF. For the CDR3, the DNA is TGCGCCAGCAGCCTAGCTAGCGGTCTGGAGCAGTACTTC.

V usage is TRBV30 and J usage is TRBJ1-2, with 7 nucleotides matching TRBD1. This CDR3 contains 12 residues. J lost 7 bases, V lost 3 bases, and 5 bases had no gene match. Germline V gives CDR1 GTSNPN, CDR2 SVGIG (reference sequence). The CDR3 DNA reads TGTGCCTGGAGCCGAGACAGGGTTGGCTACACCTTC. Translation: CAWSRDRVGYTF.